This TCR beta chain was recovered during a study of cytomegalovirus exposure and HLA in healthy donors. The method was immunoSEQ multiplex PCR; TCRdb's version includes in-frame clones alone and lacks a portion of them. The sample records about 160,000 clones, 85% being singletons. This TCR came from a man aged 25 to 40 in good health and CMV-seropositive. Sample: PBMCs.

CDR3: CASSEYDPYINPDSLNIQYF. The CDR3, as DNA: TGCGCCAGCAGTGAGTATGACCCTTACATAAACCCGGACAGTTTAAACATTCAGTACTTC. The V call is TRBV10-1, the J call TRBJ2-4, with a tentative D call TRBD1 (6 bases). Trimming removed 1 base from V and 6 bases from J, with 28 bases in between. The CDR3 spans 20 residues. Germline loops: CDR1 WNHNN, CDR2 SYGVQD (reference sequence).